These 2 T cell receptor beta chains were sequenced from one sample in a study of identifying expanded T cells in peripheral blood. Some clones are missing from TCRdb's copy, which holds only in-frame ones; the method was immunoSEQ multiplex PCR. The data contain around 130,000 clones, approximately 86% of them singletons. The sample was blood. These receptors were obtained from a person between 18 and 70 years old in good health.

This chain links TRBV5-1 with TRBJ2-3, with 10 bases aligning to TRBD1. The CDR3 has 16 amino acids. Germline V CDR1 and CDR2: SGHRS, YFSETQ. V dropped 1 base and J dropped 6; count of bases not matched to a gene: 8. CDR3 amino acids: CASSLSGTGAGDTQYF. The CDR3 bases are TGCGCCAGCAGCTTGTCCGGGACAGGGGCGGGCGATACGCAGTATTTT.

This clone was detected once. CDR3 sequence reads: CASSFGTSGNTGELFF. Here the CDR3 DNA reads TGTGCCAGCAGCTTTGGGACTAGCGGGAACACCGGGGAGCTGTTTTTT. This sequence joins TRBV7-9 and TRBJ2-2, with TRBD2 identical over 11 bases. The CDR3 is made up of 16 amino acids. V gave up 3 bases and J gave up 1 base; unmatched junction bases: 1. Looked up from germline, CDR1 is SEHNR and CDR2 is FQNEAQ (reference sequence).